Included here is one TCR beta chain sequence, with context. Its antigen remains unidentified. Within one base of it there is no much larger clone, and no base qualities were kept. The sequenced samples came from patients who had active juvenile idiopathic arthritis. Sorting was carried out immediately after cells were thawed, and dead cells were excluded with Live/Dead Fixable Near-IR Stain. To prepare the library, the immunoSEQ multiplex PCR assay was applied. TCRbeta CDR3 sequencing was carried out by an external provider as a commercial service. As for the original processing: The analyses relied on productive nucleotide sequences along with amino acid sequences obtained through in silico translation. Diversity was measured with Renyi entropy across alpha values, using the median of 200 repeated subsamples to equalise sample size. Pairwise repertoire distance was calculated as one minus the Chao-modified Jaccard index to correct for under-sampling and was used for clustering. Frequency-weighted overlap with synovial clonotypes was calculated across 200 sample sizes, using 200 draws without replacement for each, and the value reported was the one at the size of the smaller sample. TCRdb mirrors the immuneACCESS table, restricted to in-frame sequences. Some clones are absent from its copies; in checked studies, under half trace to an unresolved V gene, and the reason for the others is unknown. The DNA gave D and trimming, while V, J and clone size come from that table. The sample includes 34,000 or so clones, with approximately 96% observed a single time. Around 0.7% of the sample belongs to the ten largest clones.

Trimming leaves V shorter by 4 bases and J shorter by 5 bases, with the junction holding 13 bases beyond the gene matches. Per the germline V gene (reference sequence), LNHDA is the CDR1 and SQIVND is the CDR2. The CDR3 numbers 16 residues from cysteine through phenylalanine. Here the CDR3 DNA is all that survives: 48 bases in frame from base 1. The record originates from a study of circulating and synovial CD4+ cells in juvenile arthritis (dated by TCRdb to between 2012 and 2015). Regarding the research as a whole: Within each patient, the study compared the TCRbeta CDR3 repertoires of three groups: circulating HLA-DR+ CD4 T cells, bulk blood CD4 T cells, and synovial CD4 T cells. Repertoire sequencing aimed to confirm that a circulating synovial-like CD4 T cell subset was enriched in synovial clonotypes.

Overall study results and their limits: The difference between circulating pathogenic-like lymphocytes and bulk blood T cells was not detected by traditional Vbeta family usage analysis. Lower diversity was observed in synovial and circulating pathogenic-like lymphocyte repertoires than in bulk blood CD4 repertoires, and some CPL samples were found to be as oligoclonal as synovium. Since overlap with synovium went up as sequencing depth increased, the measured fractions of shared clonotypes likely underestimated the full repertoire overlap. Circulating pathogenic-like lymphocytes were found to cluster with synovial T cells, and a substantially higher fraction of CDR3 sequences was shared with synovium by circulating pathogenic-like lymphocytes than by bulk blood. Because T cell genome counts in CPL samples and bulk blood CD4 samples differed by at least an order of magnitude, sample-size effects were addressed.

Recombination connected TRBV19 to TRBJ2-5, with 7 junctional bases fitting TRBD1. The source material was CD4+ T cells from blood. The sequence came from a human donor with juvenile idiopathic arthritis. The CDR3 here reads CASSTTGRIPGETQYF. The nucleotides are TGTGCCAGTAGTACGACAGGGCGCATCCCGGGTGAGACCCAGTACTTC. With the rest looked up from the reference TRBV19 and TRBJ2-5 genes rather than sequenced, the full variable domain is DGGITQSPKYLFRKEGQNVTLSCEQNLNHDAMYWYRQDPGQGLRLIYYSQIVNDFQKGDIAEGYSVSREKKESFPLTVTSAQKNPTAFYLCASSTTGRIPGETQYFGPGTRLLVL.